This TCR beta chain was sequenced for a study of cytomegalovirus exposure and HLA in healthy donors. The primer mix had 60 Vbeta and 13 Jbeta primers. The repertoire was sequenced with immunoSEQ multiplex PCR; TCRdb's copy has only in-frame clones and lacks some. The sample lists 150,000 or so clones, almost 80% occurring once. This CDR3 region has 14 residues. Germline CDR1 and CDR2: SGDLS and YYNGEE. The J segment lost 0 bases and the V segment lost 7 bases, leaving 6 bases of the junction unmatched. Donors consisted of healthy bone marrow donors. This clone has just a few counts. What it binds is unknown. Study conclusions and caveats: A few V segments could not be told apart, such as TRBV6-2 and TRBV6-3, and were left out.

The sequence was collected from a man aged 50 to 60 in good health and CMV-seropositive. The chain is built from TRBV9 and TRBJ1-1; TRBD1 aligns across 7 bases. Material: PBMCs. CDR3 sequence reads: CASGPRGLNTEAFF. DNA for the CDR3: TGTGCCAGCGGTCCCAGGGGGTTGAACACTGAAGCTTTCTTT. The variable domain in full, completed from reference TRBV9 and TRBJ1-1, reads DSGVTQTPKHLITATGQRVTLRCSPRSGDLSVYWYQQSLDQGLQFLIQYYNGEERAKGNILERFSAQQFPDLHSELNLSSLELGDSALYFCASGPRGLNTEAFFGQGTRLTVV.